This is a list of T cell receptor beta chains from one sample in a study of early T cells in non-severe SARS-CoV-2 infection. TCRdb independently ran MiXCR on the 5' RACE reads; one entry per CDR3 protein. The sample shows roughly 58,000 distinct CDR3 sequences, more than 9% of them seen only once. Sequenced material: whole blood. These receptors originate from an adult who was a healthcare worker with PCR-confirmed SARS-CoV-2 infection or an uninfected control (not recorded which). Each CDR3 is given with its conserved first and last residue. A D gene is named only where the DNA matches it firmly. Some rows have no size entry. The others give once, few or many, or a class for an expanded clone.

D gene	V gene	J gene	clone size	CDR3 DNA	CDR3 protein
TRBD1	TRBV3-1	TRBJ1-1	few	TGTGCCAGCAGCCAAACGGCAGGGGGTACTGAAGCTTTCTTT	CASSQTAGGTEAFF
NA	TRBV11-2	TRBJ2-1	many	TGTGCCAGCAGATTAGGGCGGACTACCCAACGGCAGTTCTTC	CASRLGRTTQRQFF
NA	TRBV12-3/TRBV12-4	TRBJ2-5	NA	TGTGCCAGCAGTTTATTGCACGAAGGGACCCAGTACTTC	CASSLLHEGTQYF
TRBD1	TRBV20-1	TRBJ2-7	many	TGCAGTGCTAGAGATCCCGACAGGGGGAGGTACGAGCAGTACTTC	CSARDPDRGRYEQYF
NA	TRBV30	TRBJ1-1	many	TGTGCCTGGGCAAGGTTCCGTAAGAACACTGAAGCTTTCTTT	CAWARFRKNTEAFF
TRBD1	TRBV18	TRBJ2-7	NA	TGTGCCAGCTCAGTCACGGGACAGGGTGGGCACGAGCAGTACTTC	CASSVTGQGGHEQYF
NA	TRBV4-2	TRBJ2-7	many	TGTGCCAGCAGCCCAGACCTGGGAGAATACGAGCAGTACTTC	CASSPDLGEYEQYF
TRBD1	TRBV6-1	TRBJ2-1	NA	TGTGCCCACCAGGCCACCAGGGGGTCCTCGAATGAGCAGTTCTTC	CAHQATRGSSNEQFF
TRBD2	TRBV2	TRBJ2-5	few	TGTGCCAGCAGGAAAGGACTAGCGGGGGGGCAAGAGACCCAGTACTTC	CASRKGLAGGQETQYF
NA	TRBV18	TRBJ1-1	many	TGTGCCAGCTCAGCGCAGGCGAACACTGAAGCTTTCTTT	CASSAQANTEAFF
NA	TRBV29-1	TRBJ2-3	NA	TGCAGCGTTACCTTTGATACGCAGTATTTT	CSVTFDTQYF
NA	TRBV28	TRBJ1-2	few	TGTGCCAGCAGTTTAGGTTACTATGGCTACACCTTC	CASSLGYYGYTF
NA	TRBV18	TRBJ2-5	NA	TGTGCCAGCTCACGTCTCCGACAGTCTCAAGAGACCCAGTACTTC	CASSRLRQSQETQYF
TRBD2	TRBV29-1	TRBJ2-7	NA	TGCAGCGTTGTTTCCGGGGGGACCTACGAGCAGTACTTC	CSVVSGGTYEQYF
TRBD2	TRBV4-2	TRBJ2-5	NA	TGTGCCAGCAGCCAAGACCGACTAGCGGGTAAAGAGACCCAGTACTTC	CASSQDRLAGKETQYF
NA	TRBV5-1	TRBJ1-2	few	TGCGCCAGCACCTGGCGGGGCAGAGCTAACTATGGCTACACCTTC	CASTWRGRANYGYTF
TRBD1	TRBV28	TRBJ2-6	NA	TGTGCCAGCAGTGTTAGCCCTTTAAAACAGGGGGCTGGGGCCAACGTCCTGACTTTC	CASSVSPLKQGAGANVLTF
NA	TRBV5-5	TRBJ2-3	many	TGTGCCAGCAGCCTGCAGGGTAGGCGCACAGATACGCAGTATTTT	CASSLQGRRTDTQYF
TRBD2	TRBV4-2	TRBJ2-3	many	TGTGCCAGCAGCCAAGATCGGGGGGGGCCAGATACGCAGTATTTT	CASSQDRGGPDTQYF
NA	TRBV12-3/TRBV12-4	TRBJ1-6	NA	TGTGCCAGCAGGCCGAGACAGAATTCACCCCTCCACTTT	CASRPRQNSPLHF
TRBD2	TRBV6-5	TRBJ2-1	many	TGTGCCAGCAGTTCCGGACTAGCGGGAGGGTTTAATGAGCAGTTCTTC	CASSSGLAGGFNEQFF
TRBD1	TRBV3-1	TRBJ2-7	few	TGTGCCAGCAGCCCGTTGGACAGGGGGGCCGAGAACGAGCAGTACTTC	CASSPLDRGAENEQYF
TRBD2	TRBV28	TRBJ2-2	NA	TGTGCCAGCAGTTTTATCTGGACTAGCGGCCCCGGGGAGCTGTTTTTT	CASSFIWTSGPGELFF
NA	TRBV29-1	TRBJ1-2	few	TGCAGCGTTAATTCGGACGGCGAATATGGCTACACCTTC	CSVNSDGEYGYTF
TRBD1	TRBV3-1	TRBJ2-3	NA	TGTGCCAGCAGCCTGGGACAGCTGCAGTATTTT	CASSLGQLQYF
TRBD1	TRBV3-1	TRBJ1-2	few	TGTGCCAGCAGCCCCCGGGACAGGGGGCGTTATGACTATGGCTACACCTTC	CASSPRDRGRYDYGYTF
NA	TRBV15	TRBJ1-2	NA	TGTGCCACCAGCAGGGCAAATGCTAACTATGGCTACACCTTC	CATSRANANYGYTF
TRBD2	TRBV11-1	TRBJ2-1	many	TGTGCCAGCAGCTCCACATATACTCTAGCGGGAGGGTCAAATGAGCAGTTCTTC	CASSSTYTLAGGSNEQFF
NA	TRBV21-1	TRBJ2-4	few	TGTGCCACCCTATTAGGACACTCAGCAGACTTTCTAGCCAAAAACATTCAGTACTTC	CATLLGHSADFLAKNIQYF
TRBD2	TRBV11-2	TRBJ2-7	NA	TGTGCCAGCAGCCAACTAGCGGGGGGTTCCGAGCAGTACTTC	CASSQLAGGSEQYF
TRBD2	TRBV4-1	TRBJ2-3	few	TGCGCCAGCAGCCAAGAAGGACTAGAGAGAGATACGCAGTATTTT	CASSQEGLERDTQYF
TRBD1	TRBV20-1	TRBJ1-2	NA	TGCAGTGCTCTTACTCGGGACAGCAAAGATGGCTACACCTTC	CSALTRDSKDGYTF
NA	TRBV5-1	TRBJ2-5	few	TGCGCCAGCAGCTTGTCGGAACAAGAGACCCAGTACTTC	CASSLSEQETQYF
TRBD1	TRBV12-3/TRBV12-4	TRBJ1-3	many	TGTGCCAGCAGTTTCTACCTCGGGACAGGCTCTGGAAACACCATATATTTT	CASSFYLGTGSGNTIYF
NA	TRBV18	TRBJ2-3	many	TGTGCCAGCTCACCACGGGGGGGGCAAGATACGCAGTATTTT	CASSPRGGQDTQYF
NA	TRBV7-2	TRBJ2-1	few	TGTGCCAGCAGCTCGGACTGGTACAATGAGCAGTTCTTC	CASSSDWYNEQFF
NA	TRBV18	TRBJ2-7	NA	TGTGCCAGCTCACCGGTCGACTACGAGCAGTACTTC	CASSPVDYEQYF
NA	TRBV20-1	TRBJ2-3	NA	TGCAGTGTCCCCGAGGGTTACACAGATACGCAGTATTTT	CSVPEGYTDTQYF
NA	TRBV18	TRBJ1-6	NA	TGTGCCAGCTCATCGGGGGGCGAGGGATCACCCCTCCACTTT	CASSSGGEGSPLHF
NA	TRBV7-4	TRBJ2-7	NA	TGTGCCAGCAGCTTGTTCGAATACGAGCAGTACTTC	CASSLFEYEQYF
NA	TRBV29-1	TRBJ1-1	few	TGCAGCGCCGGGACTGATTCGAACACTGAAGCTTTCTTT	CSAGTDSNTEAFF
NA	TRBV28	TRBJ1-2	NA	TGTGCCAGCAGTTTATTAGCCGGGGGCTATGGCTACACCTTC	CASSLLAGGYGYTF
TRBD1	TRBV2	TRBJ2-4	NA	TGTGCCAGCAGCGCCACAGGGGCACTAGCCAAAAACATTCAGTACTTC	CASSATGALAKNIQYF
NA	TRBV5-4	TRBJ2-1	few	TGTGCCAGCAGCTCCGGGGGGCCAGCGGACTCCAATGAGCAGTTCTTC	CASSSGGPADSNEQFF
TRBD1	TRBV10-1	TRBJ1-1	many	TGCGCCAGCAGTGAGTCCAGAAGGACAGGGACTGAAGCTTTCTTT	CASSESRRTGTEAFF
TRBD1	TRBV29-1	TRBJ2-7	NA	TGCAGCGTGGACAGGGGAGGCGAGCAGTACTTC	CSVDRGGEQYF
TRBD2	TRBV11-2	TRBJ2-5	NA	TGTGCCAGCAGCCCACGCGGGGGAATAGGAGAGACCCAGTACTTC	CASSPRGGIGETQYF
NA	TRBV5-5	TRBJ2-5	many	TGTGCCAGCAGCTTATCTCCCTGGCAGGGGGAGACCCAGTACTTC	CASSLSPWQGETQYF
NA	TRBV25-1	TRBJ2-1	many	TGTGCCAGCAGTGGAACCGTAAAAGAGCAGTTCTTC	CASSGTVKEQFF
TRBD1	TRBV2	TRBJ2-3	NA	TGTGCCAGCAGTGGACAGGGAGAAACGCAGTATTTT	CASSGQGETQYF
TRBD1	TRBV18	TRBJ2-7	many	TGTGCCAGCTCACCAGGACAGGAGGCCGAGCAGTACTTC	CASSPGQEAEQYF
NA	TRBV7-9	TRBJ1-2	many	TGTGCCAGCAGCTTAGATATGGCCTTTAACTATGGCTACACCTTC	CASSLDMAFNYGYTF
NA	TRBV19	TRBJ1-4	NA	TGTGCCAGTACCCAGAGGGGTGAAAAACTGTTTTTT	CASTQRGEKLFF
NA	TRBV20-1	TRBJ2-7	many	TGCAGTGCCTTCGCCGGGGGCTGGGGCTACGAGCAGTACTTC	CSAFAGGWGYEQYF